What follows are 27 T cell receptor beta chains derived from one specimen sequenced in a study of blood T cells in healthy people across ages. A second roughly 6 to 11 cycle PCR used barcoded and J-beta primers. One entry per CDR3 protein, called by TCRdb with MiXCR from the 5' RACE reads. Of around 800,000 distinct CDR3 sequences in the sample, 44% were seen once. Material: blood. These receptors all come from a man aged 55 to 70 in good health.

A few counts support this clonotype. The chain carries TRBV12-3 or TRBV12-4 and TRBJ1-4; 8 positions match TRBD1. The CDR3 sequence is 16 residues long. Losses at the gene ends were 5 bases for V and 7 bases for J; bases not matched to a gene: 12. CDR3 nucleotides: TGTGCCAGCAGTCCTCCTTCCACAGGGGGTTTTGAAAAACTGTTTTTT. Protein sequence: CASSPPSTGGFEKLFF.

The chain carries TRBV6-6 and TRBJ2-7; D unresolved. The V gene's germline CDR1 is MNHNY and CDR2 SVGAGI (reference sequence). The CDR3 loop spans 13 amino acids. With 4 bases removed from V and 9 bases from J, the gap between germline ends came to 16 bases. The CDR3 DNA reads TGTGCCAGCAGTTCCGGCGTGGGTCGCATGCAGTACTTC. Translated: CASSSGVGRMQYF.

On this clonotype: Relative to the germline gene, one junction end is altered; a read error may explain this. This chain joins TRBV20-1 and TRBJ2-5; D might be TRBD1 (6 bases). Judging by the DNA end, TRBJ2-7 fits better; the J call may be wrong. The CDR3 spans 12 residues. Germline loops: CDR1 DFQATT, CDR2 SNEGSKA (reference sequence). In DNA, the CDR3 is TGCGGTGCCCGACAGGTGGGGTACGAGCAGTACTTC. Translated, it gives CGARQVGYEQYF.

The chain has TRBV5-1 and TRBJ2-5, with 7 bases fitting TRBD2. V shed 6 bases, J shed 4 bases, and the junction held 9 bases outside the gene matches. The length of the CDR3 is 14 residues. In germline, CDR1 is SGHRS, CDR2 YFSETQ. The CDR3: CASISDTGGETQYF. The CDR3 nucleotides read TGCGCCAGCATTTCAGACACGGGGGGAGAGACCCAGTACTTC.

The J gene is TRBJ2-1, the V gene TRBV7-2; D possibly uses TRBD1 or TRBD2 (5 bases each). The CDR3 loop spans 15 amino acids. V lost 5 bases to trimming and J lost 0 bases, with 11 bases between them. Germline loops: CDR1 SGHTA, CDR2 FQGNSA. The CDR3 spells CASSPSGTSYNEQFF. CDR3 bases: TGTGCCAGCAGCCCATCAGGGACCTCCTACAATGAGCAGTTCTTC.

This clonotype was seen once. The chain couples TRBV12-3 or TRBV12-4 to TRBJ2-7; D may be TRBD1 or TRBD2 (5 bases each). The V and J ends lost 10 bases and 3 bases respectively, with 25 bases between them. The CDR3 has 16 amino acids. The CDR3 loop reads CANSPPTGTRSYEQYF. In nucleotides, the CDR3 is TGTGCCAACAGCCCGCCCACCGGGACGAGGAGCTACGAGCAGTACTTC.

This chain links TRBV6-2 or TRBV6-3 with TRBJ2-1; D may correspond to TRBD1 or TRBD2 (6 bases each). The CDR3 spans 16 residues. Trimming left V 0 bases short and J 3 bases short, with 12 bases between. Germline CDR1 MNHEY, CDR2 SVGEGT. The CDR3 DNA sequence: TGTGCCAGCAGTTACTCGACGGGGGCGGGCTACAATGAGCAGTTCTTC. It codes for CASSYSTGAGYNEQFF.

The chain joins TRBV20-1 to TRBJ2-3; D is unresolved. This CDR3 is built from 13 residues. V was cut by 8 bases and J by 1 base, with 13 bases left in between. Germline lookup yields CDR1 DFQATT and CDR2 SNEGSKA (reference sequence). CDR3 bases: TGCAGTACCACAGCACAACGCACAGATACGCAGTATTTT. Protein sequence: CSTTAQRTDTQYF.

This chain connects TRBV6-6 to TRBJ1-1; D is unclear. The germline CDR1 and CDR2 sequences are MNHNY and SVGAGI (reference sequence). This CDR3 region has 13 residues. V gave up 7 bases and J gave up 1 base, with 10 bases separating them. The CDR3 loop reads CASTLAGNTEAFF. CDR3 in DNA: TGTGCCAGCACCCTGGCGGGGAACACTGAAGCTTTCTTT.

This clonotype was recorded a few times. The chain is built from TRBV7-2 and TRBJ2-3, with 7 bases aligning to TRBD2. The CDR3 has 16 amino acids. Trimming removed 3 bases from V and 2 bases from J; junction bases left unmatched: 8. Germline assignment: CDR1 SGHTA and CDR2 FQGNSA. CDR3 DNA: TGTGCCAGCAGCTTGGGGGGGACGACTGCCACAGATACGCAGTATTTT. Its protein is CASSLGGTTATDTQYF.

V usage is TRBV7-2 and J usage is TRBJ2-2; D gene unclear. The CDR3 totals 16 residues. CDR1 is SGHTA, CDR2 FQGNSA, per germline. V was clipped by 2 bases and J by 4 bases, with 14 bases between them. The CDR3 DNA follows: TGTGCCAGCAGCTTAACCCCCGGGCTCGTCACCGGGGAGCTGTTTTTT. It codes for CASSLTPGLVTGELFF.

The table lists this clonotype with a few counts. V is TRBV7-2 and J is TRBJ1-6, with D perhaps TRBD1 (6 bases). The CDR3 sequence is 16 residues long. V dropped 5 bases and J dropped 8 bases, with 19 bases sitting between them. The V gene's germline CDR1 is SGHTA and CDR2 FQGNSA. The CDR3 coding sequence is TGTGCCAGCAGCCAGGATGGCGGGGGCTTGGATTCACCCCTCCACTTT. Residues: CASSQDGGGLDSPLHF.

The chain employs TRBV4-1 and TRBJ1-3, with D possibly TRBD1 on 6 matching bases. Looked up from germline, CDR1 is MGHRA and CDR2 is YSYEKL. The ends were cut back, 1 base at V and 9 bases at J, with 16 bases in the middle. This CDR3 has 15 amino acids. CDR3 in amino acids: CASSQVTGYGGTIYF. CDR3 DNA: TGCGCCAGCAGCCAAGTTACAGGGTACGGCGGCACCATATATTTT.

The sample holds a few counts of this clonotype. The gene calls are TRBV6-6 and TRBJ2-5, with TRBD2 as a possible D gene (7 bases). The CDR3 length is 17 residues. Trimming left V 2 bases short and J 1 base short, with 17 bases between. Germline loops: CDR1 MNHNY, CDR2 SVGAGI (reference sequence). The CDR3 DNA sequence: TGTGCCAGCAGTTACGGCGGGGGCCGAACTTTCCAAGAGACCCAGTACTTC. Protein: CASSYGGGRTFQETQYF.

This clonotype appeared a few times. Here the CDR3 reads CASSEDPGLNEQFF. For the CDR3, the DNA is TGCGCCAGCAGTGAGGACCCGGGACTCAATGAGCAGTTCTTC. The J gene is TRBJ2-1, the V gene TRBV10-1; D is perhaps TRBD2 (6 bases). Germline V gene data show CDR1 as WNHNN and CDR2 as SYGVQD (reference sequence). The CDR3 is made up of 14 amino acids. V was trimmed by 2 bases and J by 6 bases, leaving 11 bases between them.

This clonotype was picked up a small number of times. The CDR3 sequence is CASSQARAGSPLHF. The CDR3, as DNA: TGCGCCAGCAGCCAAGCGCGGGCCGGTTCACCCCTCCACTTT. This rearrangement joins TRBV4-3 to TRBJ1-6; unclear D gene. This CDR3 contains 14 residues. Trimming stripped 1 base from V and 9 bases from J, with 10 bases between. Germline CDR1 reads LGHNA; CDR2 reads YSLEER.

Only one count was recorded for this clonotype. This chain links TRBV28 with TRBJ2-4, with 13 bases fitting TRBD2. Matching the DNA end better, TRBJ2-7 makes the J call doubtful. This CDR3 is built from 15 residues. Germline V lookup: CDR1 MDHEN, CDR2 SYDVKM. The chain's CDR3 is CAGGARLAGGYEQYF. In DNA form, the CDR3 reads TGTGCCGGAGGGGCCCGACTAGCGGGGGGCTACGAGCAGTACTTC.

This chain joins TRBV6-2 or TRBV6-3 and TRBJ2-5, with 8 bases aligning to TRBD2. The V segment lost 2 bases and the J segment 5 bases; nucleotides outside the gene matches: 7. CDR3 length: 15 residues. Germline CDR1 and CDR2: MNHEY and SVGEGT. The CDR3 nucleotides are TGTGCCAGCAGTTACATCCGACTAGCGCGCGAGACCCAGTACTTC. As protein: CASSYIRLARETQYF.

CDR3 nucleotide sequence: TGTGCCAGCAGCCTAGGGGCCGCTAGCGGGGGGTCCAACAGGGAGCTGTTTTTT. Its protein is CASSLGAASGGSNRELFF. J is TRBJ2-2 and V is TRBV7-2; 11 nucleotides agree with TRBD2. Trimming cost V 5 bases and J 9 bases; bases outside gene matches: 17. The CDR3 is made up of 18 amino acids. Germline CDR1 SGHTA, CDR2 FQGNSA.

This clonotype occurred a few times. The chain is built from TRBV10-2 and TRBJ1-1, with a possible D match to TRBD1 (5 bases). Trimming cost V 8 bases and J 0 bases, with 7 bases left between them. CDR1 and CDR2 (germline): WSHSY, SAAADI. The CDR3 runs to 12 residues. The CDR3 nucleotides read TGCGCCAGCGGGGGGGTGAACACTGAAGCTTTCTTT. Its protein product is CASGGVNTEAFF.

The chain has TRBV27 and TRBJ2-5; 7 positions agree with TRBD2. The assigned J gene may be wrong: the sequence end matches TRBJ2-7 better. This CDR3 spans 14 amino acids. The germline V gene has CDR1 MNHEY and CDR2 SMNVEV (reference sequence). The CDR3 sequence is CASSSWEGTYEQYF. The CDR3 bases are TGTGCCAGCAGCTCCTGGGAGGGAACCTACGAGCAGTACTTC.

This chain uses TRBV18 with TRBJ1-5, with D maybe TRBD1 (6 bases). Per germline, CDR1 KGHSH and CDR2 LQKENI. This CDR3 region has 14 residues. Trimming stripped 2 bases from V and 5 bases from J, with 10 bases between. The CDR3 sequence: CASSPMDRDQPQHF. DNA for the CDR3: TGTGCCAGCTCACCAATGGACAGAGATCAGCCCCAGCATTTT.

The chain couples TRBV10-2 to TRBJ2-1; the D gene is possibly TRBD1 (6 bases). Looked up from germline, CDR1 is WSHSY and CDR2 is SAAADI. The CDR3 has 13 amino acids. V was shortened by 5 bases and J by 9 bases, with 14 bases between the two germline ends. CDR3 DNA sequence: TGCGCCAGCAGTCTAACTAGGACAGTTGAGCAGTTCTTC. Its translation is CASSLTRTVEQFF.

The rearrangement joins TRBV5-1 to TRBJ1-2, with a possible D match to TRBD1 (6 bases). The germline CDR1 and CDR2 sequences are SGHRS and YFSETQ. The CDR3 loop spans 15 amino acids. The V end lost 4 bases, the J end lost 6 bases, and 19 bases lay between the germline ends. This CDR3 is CASSPASGGDDGYTF. DNA of the CDR3: TGCGCCAGCAGCCCGGCGAGCGGGGGCGACGATGGCTACACCTTC.

The V and J genes are TRBV5-1 and TRBJ1-2; a possible D gene is TRBD1 (6 bases). From germline, CDR1 is SGHRS and CDR2 YFSETQ. This CDR3 contains 15 residues. The V and J ends lost 4 bases and 7 bases respectively, with 20 bases between them. Written as DNA, the CDR3 is TGCGCCAGCAGCGCAGGTACAGGGTATGGTGTTGGCTACACCTTC. Amino acids: CASSAGTGYGVGYTF.

This clonotype was seen a few times. The V gene is TRBV5-1, the J gene TRBJ2-1; 13 bases match TRBD2. The trim removed 4 bases at V and 4 bases at J, leaving 5 bases unmatched. CDR3 size: 16 residues. CDR1 and CDR2 (germline): SGHRS, YFSETQ. The CDR3 region has the DNA TGCGCCAGCAGCCGTCAGACTAGCGGGGGGTACAATGAGCAGTTCTTC. Protein: CASSRQTSGGYNEQFF.

Ten or more counts support this clonotype. The gene calls are TRBV9 and TRBJ2-5; D is perhaps TRBD2 (6 bases). Germline CDR1 is SGDLS and CDR2 is YYNGEE. This CDR3 spans 15 amino acids. Trimming pared 3 bases from V and 4 bases from J, leaving 16 bases between. The chain's CDR3 is CASSAAGGRGETQYF. CDR3 DNA: TGTGCCAGCAGCGCCGCTGGGGGGAGAGGAGAGACCCAGTACTTC.